This entry lists 18 T cell receptor beta chains sequenced from one sample in a study of T cell responses to AZD1222 COVID-19 vaccine. Some clones are missing from TCRdb's copy, which holds only in-frame ones; the method was immunoSEQ multiplex PCR. The sample includes approximately 110,000 clones, 70% to 90% of them seen just once. The sample consisted of peripheral blood, taken 28 days after the second AZD1222 dose. These TCRs come from an adult who received the AZD1222 COVID-19 vaccine.

V is TRBV29-1 and J is TRBJ2-3; TRBD1 aligns across 10 bases. Looked up from germline, CDR1 is SQVTM and CDR2 is ANQGSEA. The CDR3 consists of 14 residues. V shed 4 bases, J shed 11 bases, and the junction held 12 bases outside the gene matches. The CDR3 protein is CSVGQGASGGKQYF. The CDR3 DNA reads as TGCAGCGTTGGACAGGGGGCGAGCGGTGGAAAGCAGTATTTT.

The CDR3 DNA reads TGTGCCCGTTCGGACAAGAGGGACTCAAGCTCTGGAAACACCATATATTTT. Translation gives CARSDKRDSSSGNTIYF. The chain has TRBV7-6 and TRBJ1-3; TRBD1 is a possible D gene (5 bases). The CDR3 runs 17 residues. The V gene lost 11 bases and the J gene lost 0 bases, with 23 bases spanning the gap. Looked up from germline, CDR1 is SGHVS and CDR2 is FNYEAQ.

V gene TRBV28 combines with J gene TRBJ1-3; unclear D gene. Trimming shortened V by 3 bases and J by 1 base, and 7 bases separated the two germline ends. From germline, CDR1 is MDHEN and CDR2 SYDVKM. The CDR3 runs 14 residues. CDR3 amino acids: CASSFPASGNTIYF. CDR3 nucleotide sequence: TGTGCCAGCAGTTTTCCTGCGTCTGGAAACACCATATATTTT.

J is TRBJ1-5 and V is TRBV6-1; possibly TRBD1 for D (6 bases). Germline CDR1 reads MNHNS; CDR2 reads SASEGT. Trimming shortened V by 3 bases and J by 0 bases, and 12 bases separated the two germline ends. The length of the CDR3 is 16 residues. The CDR3 DNA follows: TGTGCCAGCAGTGAGGGGAGGGGGTTTAGCAATCAGCCCCAGCATTTT. Translating gives CASSEGRGFSNQPQHF.

The chain has TRBV3-1 (or the pseudogene TRBV3-2) and TRBJ2-7, with 9 bases lining up with TRBD1. The germline CDR1 and CDR2 sequences are LGHDT and YNNKEL (reference sequence). The CDR3 has 20 residues. V dropped 5 bases and J dropped 0; count of bases not matched to a gene: 20. The CDR3 loop is CASSSNLGTGRFRSSYEQYF. The CDR3 nucleotides read TGTGCCAGCAGCTCTAACCTCGGGACAGGGCGGTTTCGGAGCTCCTACGAGCAGTACTTC.

This chain uses TRBV28 with TRBJ1-2; perhaps TRBD1 as D (5 bases). CDR1 and CDR2 (germline): MDHEN, SYDVKM. The CDR3 covers 16 residues. V dropped 4 bases and J dropped 1 base, with 16 bases sitting between them. The CDR3, as DNA: TGTGCCAGCAGTTCCATGACAGAGCGGGATAACTATGGCTACACCTTC. It yields the protein CASSSMTERDNYGYTF.

The chain links TRBV18 to TRBJ1-3; D not certain. V lost 0 bases to trimming and J lost 0 bases, with 6 bases between them. Germline V gives CDR1 KGHSH, CDR2 LQKENI. The CDR3 consists of 15 residues. The CDR3 sequence: CASSPPSASGNTIYF. In nucleotides, the CDR3 is TGTGCCAGCTCACCACCATCAGCCTCTGGAAACACCATATATTTT.

CDR3 amino acids: CASSVDGDFSSYEQYF. CDR3 coding DNA: TGTGCCAGCAGCGTAGATGGGGACTTTAGCTCCTACGAGCAGTACTTC. This chain joins TRBV9 and TRBJ2-7, with D possibly TRBD2 on 6 matching bases. This CDR3 is 16 amino acids long. The V gene lost 0 bases and the J gene lost 0 bases, with 13 bases spanning the gap. CDR1 and CDR2 from the germline V gene are SGDLS and YYNGEE. Full variable domain (rest looked up from reference TRBV9 and TRBJ2-7): DSGVTQTPKHLITATGQRVTLRCSPRSGDLSVYWYQQSLDQGLQFLIQYYNGEERAKGNILERFSAQQFPDLHSELNLSSLELGDSALYFCASSVDGDFSSYEQYFGPGTRLTVT.

The chain carries TRBV5-5 and TRBJ2-7; D might be TRBD1 (5 bases). The CDR3 covers 13 residues. The germline V gene has CDR1 SGHKS and CDR2 YYEKEE (reference sequence). The V gene lost 6 bases and the J gene lost 2 bases, with 12 bases spanning the gap. The CDR3 spells CASTKGATYEQYF. The CDR3 DNA reads TGTGCCAGCACCAAAGGGGCCACCTACGAGCAGTACTTC.

The rearrangement links TRBV24-1 to TRBJ1-6; 8 positions match TRBD1. V was pared by 4 bases and J by 9 bases, with 16 bases of the junction left unmatched. Per germline, CDR1 KGHDR and CDR2 SFDVKD. The CDR3 length is 18 residues. CDR3 nucleotides: TGTGCCACCAGTGAATTATCAGGACAGGGCTCTTTGGCTTCACCCCTCCACTTT. Amino acids: CATSELSGQGSLASPLHF.

The sample holds one count of this clone. This chain joins TRBV4-2 and TRBJ2-3; 10 positions agree with TRBD2. Losses at the gene ends were 0 bases for V and 6 bases for J; bases not matched to a gene: 6. This CDR3 spans 16 amino acids. Germline CDR1 reads LGHNA; CDR2 reads YNFKEQ. CDR3 DNA: TGTGCCAGCAGCCAAGAACTAGCGGGGCCTTTGGATACGCAGTATTTT. Protein sequence: CASSQELAGPLDTQYF.

The chain's CDR3 is CASSERTGLGSPLHF. In nucleotides, the CDR3 is TGTGCCAGCAGTGAAAGGACAGGGTTAGGTTCACCCCTCCACTTT. This sequence joins TRBV6-1 and TRBJ1-6; 8 positions match TRBD1. CDR3 length equals 15 residues. V shed 2 bases and J 9 bases; nucleotides not matched to a gene: 6. CDR1 and CDR2 from the germline V gene are MNHNS and SASEGT.

V usage is TRBV20-1 and J usage is TRBJ2-7, with 8 bases fitting TRBD2. J was trimmed by 6 bases and V by 3 bases; bases with no gene match: 10. CDR3 length equals 14 residues. Germline loops: CDR1 DFQATT, CDR2 SNEGSKA (reference sequence). The CDR3 spells CSASFSSGLAEQYF. CDR3 in DNA: TGCAGTGCTAGTTTTTCTAGCGGGCTCGCCGAGCAGTACTTC.

The chain uses TRBV21-1 and TRBJ1-1. TRBV21-1 is deemed a pseudogene. This CDR3 has 12 amino acids. CDR3 in amino acids: CASSRRGTEAFF. The CDR3 nucleotides are TGTGCCAGCAGCCGGAGGGGGACTGAAGCTTTCTTT.

CDR3 nucleotides: TGCGCCAGCAGCCAAGAGCCCAGGGGGTTTAATTCACCCCTCCACTTT. Protein product: CASSQEPRGFNSPLHF. This chain joins TRBV4-1 and TRBJ1-6; TRBD1 aligns across 7 bases. V lost 0 bases to trimming and J lost 6 bases; unmatched junction nucleotides: 5. CDR1 and CDR2 from the germline V gene are MGHRA and YSYEKL. This CDR3 region has 16 residues.

This clone was counted a few times. This chain joins TRBV29-1 and TRBJ1-2; a weak D match, TRBD1 (5 bases). The CDR3 totals 14 residues. V lost 7 bases and J 1 base, leaving 16 bases between the germline ends. CDR1 SQVTM and CDR2 ANQGSEA come from the germline V gene. This CDR3 reads CSAASGTFNYGYTF. DNA for the CDR3: TGCAGCGCCGCCTCAGGGACCTTTAACTATGGCTACACCTTC.

J is TRBJ2-5 and V is TRBV10-3; 7 bases are shared with TRBD1. This CDR3 is 14 amino acids long. Germline CDR1 and CDR2: ENHRY and SYGVKD. V lost 7 bases to trimming and J lost 0 bases; unmatched junction nucleotides: 5. The chain's CDR3 is CAIKGTDYQETQYF. The CDR3 DNA reads TGTGCCATCAAAGGGACAGACTACCAAGAGACCCAGTACTTC.

V is TRBV6-5 and J is TRBJ2-1; tentatively, D is TRBD1 or TRBD2 (5 bases each). CDR3 length equals 15 residues. Between the trimmed V and J ends, which lost 6 bases and 7 bases, there was a span of 19 bases. CDR1 is MNHEY, CDR2 SVGAGI, per germline. CDR3 region: CASRVPGRSINEQFF. Written as DNA, the CDR3 is TGTGCCAGCAGAGTACCGGGACGGAGTATTAATGAGCAGTTCTTC.